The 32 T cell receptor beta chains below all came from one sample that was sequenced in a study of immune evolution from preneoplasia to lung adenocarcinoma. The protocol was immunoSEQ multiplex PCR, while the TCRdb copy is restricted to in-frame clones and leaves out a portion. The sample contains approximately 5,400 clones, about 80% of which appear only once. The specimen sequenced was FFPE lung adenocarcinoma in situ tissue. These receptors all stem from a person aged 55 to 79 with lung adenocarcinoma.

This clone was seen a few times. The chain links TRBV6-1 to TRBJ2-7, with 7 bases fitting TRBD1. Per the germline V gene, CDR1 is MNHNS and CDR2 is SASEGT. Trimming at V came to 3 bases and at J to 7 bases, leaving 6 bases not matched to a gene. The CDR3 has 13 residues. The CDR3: CASSEGTVEEQYF. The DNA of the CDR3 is TGTGCCAGCAGTGAGGGGACAGTTGAGGAGCAGTACTTC.

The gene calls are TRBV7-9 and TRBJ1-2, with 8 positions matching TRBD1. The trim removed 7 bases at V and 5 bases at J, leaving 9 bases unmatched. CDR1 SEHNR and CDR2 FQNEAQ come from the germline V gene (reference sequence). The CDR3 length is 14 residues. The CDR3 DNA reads TGTGCCAGCAACACCCAGGACAGGGTTTATGGCTACACCTTC. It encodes CASNTQDRVYGYTF.

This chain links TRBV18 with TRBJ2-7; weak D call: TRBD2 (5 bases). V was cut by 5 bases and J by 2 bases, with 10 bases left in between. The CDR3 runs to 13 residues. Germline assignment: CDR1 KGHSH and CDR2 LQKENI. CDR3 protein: CASSSGIPYEQYF. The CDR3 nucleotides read TGTGCCAGCTCATCGGGGATACCCTACGAGCAGTACTTC.

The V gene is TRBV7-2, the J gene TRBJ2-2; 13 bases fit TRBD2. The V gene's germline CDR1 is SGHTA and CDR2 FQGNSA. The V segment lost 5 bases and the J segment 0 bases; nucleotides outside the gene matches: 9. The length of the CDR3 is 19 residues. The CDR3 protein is CASSAGLAGAWANTGELFF. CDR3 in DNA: TGTGCCAGCAGCGCCGGACTAGCGGGGGCTTGGGCGAACACCGGGGAGCTGTTTTTT.

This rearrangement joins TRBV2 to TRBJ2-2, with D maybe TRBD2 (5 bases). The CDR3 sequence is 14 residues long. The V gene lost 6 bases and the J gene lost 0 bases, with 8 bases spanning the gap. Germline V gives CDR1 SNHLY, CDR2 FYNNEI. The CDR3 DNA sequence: TGTGCCAGCAGGGCGGGTCCGAACACCGGGGAGCTGTTTTTT. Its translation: CASRAGPNTGELFF.

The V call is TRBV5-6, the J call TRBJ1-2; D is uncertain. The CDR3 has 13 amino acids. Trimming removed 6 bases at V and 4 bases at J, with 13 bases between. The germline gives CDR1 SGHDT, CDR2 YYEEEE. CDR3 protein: CASKMGSVYGYTF. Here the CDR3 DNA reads TGTGCCAGCAAAATGGGGTCGGTCTATGGCTACACCTTC.

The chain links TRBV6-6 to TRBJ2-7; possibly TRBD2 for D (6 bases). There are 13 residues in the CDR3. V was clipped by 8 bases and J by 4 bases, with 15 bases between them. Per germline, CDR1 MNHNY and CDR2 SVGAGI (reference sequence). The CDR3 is CASLEGLWYEQYF. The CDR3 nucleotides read TGTGCCAGCTTGGAGGGGTTGTGGTACGAGCAGTACTTC.

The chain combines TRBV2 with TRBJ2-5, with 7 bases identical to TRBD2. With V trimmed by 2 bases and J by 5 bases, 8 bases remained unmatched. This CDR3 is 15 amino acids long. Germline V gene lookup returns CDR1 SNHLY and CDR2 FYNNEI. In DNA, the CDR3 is TGTGCCAGCAGTGAACCGTGGAGGGGAGGGGAGACCCAGTACTTC. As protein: CASSEPWRGGETQYF.

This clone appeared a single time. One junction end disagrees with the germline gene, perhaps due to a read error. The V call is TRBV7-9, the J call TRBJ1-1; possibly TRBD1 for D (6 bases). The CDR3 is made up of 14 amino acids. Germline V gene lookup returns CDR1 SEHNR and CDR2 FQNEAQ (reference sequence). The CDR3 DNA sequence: TGTGCCAGCAGTTTAGGGGGGGTAGGGACTGAAGCTTTCTTT. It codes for CASSLGGVGTEAFF.

The CDR3 nucleotides read TGTGCCTGGAGTTGGGGGGTGTTCAAGGAGACCCAGTACTTC. As protein: CAWSWGVFKETQYF. This rearrangement joins TRBV30 to TRBJ2-5, with D tentatively TRBD2 (6 bases). Per the germline V gene, CDR1 is GTSNPN and CDR2 is SVGIG (reference sequence). CDR3 size: 14 residues. V was pared by 2 bases and J by 5 bases, with 15 bases between.

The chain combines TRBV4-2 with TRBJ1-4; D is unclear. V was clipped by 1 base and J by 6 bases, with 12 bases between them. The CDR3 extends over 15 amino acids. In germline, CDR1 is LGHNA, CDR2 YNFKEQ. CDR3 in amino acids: CASSQGNSVDEKLFF. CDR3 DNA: TGTGCCAGCAGCCAAGGTAACAGTGTGGATGAAAAACTGTTTTTT.

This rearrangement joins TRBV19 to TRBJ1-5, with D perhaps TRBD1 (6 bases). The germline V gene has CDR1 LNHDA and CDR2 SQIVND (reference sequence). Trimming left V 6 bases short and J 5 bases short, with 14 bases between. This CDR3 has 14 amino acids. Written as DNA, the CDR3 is TGTGCCAGTAGGTTACAGGGTGGGCATCAGCCCCAGCATTTT. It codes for CASRLQGGHQPQHF.

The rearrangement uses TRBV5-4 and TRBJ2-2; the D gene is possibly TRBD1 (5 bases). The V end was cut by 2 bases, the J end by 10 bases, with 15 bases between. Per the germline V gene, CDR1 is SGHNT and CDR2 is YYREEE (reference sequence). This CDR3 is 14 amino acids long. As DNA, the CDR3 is TGTGCCAGCAGCTTCCAACAGGTTGGCGAGGAGCTGTTTTTT. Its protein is CASSFQQVGEELFF.

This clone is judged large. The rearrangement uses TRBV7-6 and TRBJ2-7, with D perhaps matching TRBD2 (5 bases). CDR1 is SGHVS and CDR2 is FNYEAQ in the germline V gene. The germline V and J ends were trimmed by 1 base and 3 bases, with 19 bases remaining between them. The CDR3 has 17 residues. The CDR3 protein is CASSLEQLGSLHYEQYF. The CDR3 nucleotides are TGTGCCAGCAGCTTAGAACAGCTAGGGAGCCTTCACTACGAGCAGTACTTC.

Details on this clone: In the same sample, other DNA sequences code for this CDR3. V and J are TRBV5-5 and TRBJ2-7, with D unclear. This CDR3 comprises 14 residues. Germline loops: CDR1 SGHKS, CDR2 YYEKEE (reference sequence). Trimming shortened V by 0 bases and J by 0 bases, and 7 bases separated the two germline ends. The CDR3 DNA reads TGTGCCAGCAGCTTGGGTCCGAGCTCCTACGAGCAGTACTTC. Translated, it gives CASSLGPSSYEQYF. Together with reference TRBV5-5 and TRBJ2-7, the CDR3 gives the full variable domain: DAGVTQSPTHLIKTRGQQVTLRCSPISGHKSVSWYQQVLGQGPQFIFQYYEKEERGRGNFPDRFSARQFPNYSSELNVNALLLGDSALYLCASSLGPSSYEQYFGPGTRLTVT.

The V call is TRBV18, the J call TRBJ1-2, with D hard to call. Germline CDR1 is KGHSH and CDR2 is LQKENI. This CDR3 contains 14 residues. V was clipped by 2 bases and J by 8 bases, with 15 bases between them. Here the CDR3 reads CASSPNEGYWGYTF. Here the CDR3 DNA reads TGTGCCAGCTCACCAAACGAGGGATATTGGGGCTACACCTTC.

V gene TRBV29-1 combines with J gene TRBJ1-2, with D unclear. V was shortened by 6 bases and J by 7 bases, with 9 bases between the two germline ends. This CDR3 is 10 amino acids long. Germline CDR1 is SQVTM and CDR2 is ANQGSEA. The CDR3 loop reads CSVFLGGYTF. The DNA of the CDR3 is TGCAGCGTCTTCCTTGGTGGCTACACCTTC.

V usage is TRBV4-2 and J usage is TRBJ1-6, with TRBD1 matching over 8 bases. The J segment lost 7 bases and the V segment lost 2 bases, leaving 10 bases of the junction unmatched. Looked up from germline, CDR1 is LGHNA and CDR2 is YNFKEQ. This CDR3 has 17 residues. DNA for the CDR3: TGTGCCAGCAGCCAACGGACAGGGTTTAAGGGGAATTCACCCCTCCACTTT. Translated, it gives CASSQRTGFKGNSPLHF.

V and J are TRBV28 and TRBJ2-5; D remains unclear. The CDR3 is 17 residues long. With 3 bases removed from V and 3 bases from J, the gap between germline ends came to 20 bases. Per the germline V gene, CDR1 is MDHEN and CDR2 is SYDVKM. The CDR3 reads CASSFYRLDPSKETQYF. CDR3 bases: TGTGCCAGCAGTTTTTATCGGCTAGACCCGTCTAAAGAGACCCAGTACTTC.

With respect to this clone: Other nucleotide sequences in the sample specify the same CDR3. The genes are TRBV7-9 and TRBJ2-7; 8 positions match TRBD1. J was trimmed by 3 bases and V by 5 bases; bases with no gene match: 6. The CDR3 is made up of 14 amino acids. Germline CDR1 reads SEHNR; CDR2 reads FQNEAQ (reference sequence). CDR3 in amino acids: CASSHRDRNYEQYF. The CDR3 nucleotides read TGTGCCAGCAGCCACCGGGACAGGAACTACGAGCAGTACTTC.

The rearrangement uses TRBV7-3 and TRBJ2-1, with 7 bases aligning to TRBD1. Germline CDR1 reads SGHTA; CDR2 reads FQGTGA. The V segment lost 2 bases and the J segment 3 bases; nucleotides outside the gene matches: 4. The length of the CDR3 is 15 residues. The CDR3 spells CASSLLAGGYNEQFF. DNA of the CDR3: TGTGCCAGCAGCTTACTTGCAGGGGGCTACAATGAGCAGTTCTTC.

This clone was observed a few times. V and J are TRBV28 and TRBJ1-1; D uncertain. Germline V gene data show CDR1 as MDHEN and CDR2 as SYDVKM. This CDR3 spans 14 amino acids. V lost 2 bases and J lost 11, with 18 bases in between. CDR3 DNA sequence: TGTGCCAGCAGTTTACTCGCAGAACCAAGTGGGGCTTTCTTT. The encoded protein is CASSLLAEPSGAFF. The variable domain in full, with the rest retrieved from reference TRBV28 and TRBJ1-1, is DVKVTQSSRYLVKRTGEKVFLECVQDMDHENMFWYRQDPGLGLRLIYFSYDVKMKEKGDIPEGYSVSREKKERFSLILESASTNQTSMYLCASSLLAEPSGAFFGQGTRLTVV.

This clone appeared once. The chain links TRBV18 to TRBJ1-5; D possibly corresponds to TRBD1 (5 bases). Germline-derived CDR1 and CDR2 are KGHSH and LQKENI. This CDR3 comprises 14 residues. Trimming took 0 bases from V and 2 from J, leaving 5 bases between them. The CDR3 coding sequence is TGTGCCAGCTCACCACCGGGGGGCAATCAGCCCCAGCATTTT. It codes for CASSPPGGNQPQHF.

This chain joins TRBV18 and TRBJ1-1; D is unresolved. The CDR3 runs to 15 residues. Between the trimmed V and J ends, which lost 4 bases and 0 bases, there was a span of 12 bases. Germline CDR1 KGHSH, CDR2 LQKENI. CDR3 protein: CASSRTQNMNTEAFF. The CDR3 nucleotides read TGTGCCAGCTCACGTACCCAAAATATGAACACTGAAGCTTTCTTT.

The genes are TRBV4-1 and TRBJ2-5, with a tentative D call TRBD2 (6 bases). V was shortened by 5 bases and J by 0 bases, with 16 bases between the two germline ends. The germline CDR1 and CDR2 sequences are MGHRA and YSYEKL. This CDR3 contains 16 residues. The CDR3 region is CASSEDYFTYQETQYF. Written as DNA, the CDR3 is TGCGCCAGCAGCGAGGACTACTTCACCTACCAAGAGACCCAGTACTTC.

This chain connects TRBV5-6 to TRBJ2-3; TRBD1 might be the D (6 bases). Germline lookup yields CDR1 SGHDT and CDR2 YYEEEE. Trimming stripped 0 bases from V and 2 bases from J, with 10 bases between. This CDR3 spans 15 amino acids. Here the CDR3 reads CASSLVRGVTDTQYF. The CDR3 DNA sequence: TGTGCCAGCAGCTTGGTCAGGGGAGTCACAGATACGCAGTATTTT.

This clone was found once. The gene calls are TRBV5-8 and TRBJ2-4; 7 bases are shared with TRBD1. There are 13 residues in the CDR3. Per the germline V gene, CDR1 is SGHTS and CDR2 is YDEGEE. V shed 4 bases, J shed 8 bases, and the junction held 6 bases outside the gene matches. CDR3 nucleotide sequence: TGTGCCAGCAGCGCAGGAGACAGGGACATTCAGTACTTC. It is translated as CASSAGDRDIQYF. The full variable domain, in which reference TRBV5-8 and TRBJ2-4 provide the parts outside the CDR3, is EAGVTQSPTHLIKTRGQQATLRCSPISGHTSVYWYQQALGLGLQFLLWYDEGEERNRGNFPPRFSGRQFPNYSSELNVNALELEDSALYLCASSAGDRDIQYFGAGTRLSVL.

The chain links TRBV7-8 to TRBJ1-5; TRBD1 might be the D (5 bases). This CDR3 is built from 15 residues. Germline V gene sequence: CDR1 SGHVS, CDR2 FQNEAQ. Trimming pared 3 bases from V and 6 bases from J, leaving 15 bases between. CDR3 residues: CASSLYRDGTQPQHF. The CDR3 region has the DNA TGTGCCAGCAGCTTGTACCGGGACGGGACTCAGCCCCAGCATTTT.

CDR3 DNA sequence: TGTGCCAGCTCACCACCGAGTACCCAGCATTTT. It is translated as CASSPPSTQHF. V gene TRBV18 combines with J gene TRBJ1-5; no clear D. The CDR3 runs to 11 residues. The germline CDR1 and CDR2 sequences are KGHSH and LQKENI. Between the trimmed V and J ends, which lost 0 bases and 11 bases, there was a span of 5 bases.

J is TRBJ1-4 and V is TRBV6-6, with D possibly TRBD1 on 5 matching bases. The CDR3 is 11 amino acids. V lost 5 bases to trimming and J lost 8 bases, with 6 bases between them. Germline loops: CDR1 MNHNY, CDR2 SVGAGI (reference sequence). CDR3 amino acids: CASSRGEKLFF. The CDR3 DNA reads TGTGCCAGCAGTCGGGGGGAAAAACTGTTTTTT.

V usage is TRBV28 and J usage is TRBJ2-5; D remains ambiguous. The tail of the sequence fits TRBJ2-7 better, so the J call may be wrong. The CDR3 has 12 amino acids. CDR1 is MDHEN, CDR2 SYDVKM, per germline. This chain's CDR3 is CATSDSSYEQYF. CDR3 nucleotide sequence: TGTGCCACCAGCGACTCCTCCTACGAGCAGTACTTC.

In DNA form, the CDR3 reads TGCGCCAGCAGCCTGACAGGGGGATTTTCGAACACCGGGGAGCTGTTTTTT. Translating it yields CASSLTGGFSNTGELFF. V is TRBV4-1 and J is TRBJ2-2; TRBD1 matches at 9 bases. CDR1 MGHRA and CDR2 YSYEKL come from the germline V gene. CDR3 length equals 17 residues. The junction had 6 bases not matched to a gene; V was cut back by 4 bases and J by 0 bases.